Following are 14 T cell receptor beta chains from one sample sequenced in a study of cytomegalovirus exposure and HLA in healthy donors. Primers included in the PCR were 60 Vbeta and 13 Jbeta primers. Generated by immunoSEQ multiplex PCR, the TCRdb table keeps only in-frame clones and is missing some. The data hold about 100,000 clones, with roughly 74% observed a single time. The specimen was PBMCs. These TCRs come from a woman between 40 and 50 years old in good health and CMV-seronegative.

V and J are TRBV30 and TRBJ1-1; 9 positions agree with TRBD1. This CDR3 is 14 amino acids long. CDR1 and CDR2 (germline): GTSNPN, SVGIG (reference sequence). V lost 0 bases, J lost 7 bases, and 6 bases stayed unmatched. CDR3 nucleotide sequence: TGTGCCTGGAGTGTAGGAGGACAGGGGAGTGAAGCTTTCTTT. It specifies CAWSVGGQGSEAFF. The complete variable domain, with remaining parts taken from reference TRBV30 and TRBJ1-1, reads SQTIHQWPATLVQPVGSPLSLECTVEGTSNPNLYWYRQAAGRGLQLLFYSVGIGQISSEVPQNLSASRPQDRQFILSSKKLLLSDSGFYLCAWSVGGQGSEAFFGQGTRLTVV.

The rearrangement links TRBV6-6 to TRBJ2-4, with D possibly TRBD2 on 6 matching bases. The CDR3 has 16 amino acids. Trimming removed 2 bases from V and 3 bases from J, with 14 bases in between. From germline, CDR1 is MNHNY and CDR2 SVGAGI (reference sequence). CDR3: CASSYGNSGIKNIQYF. In DNA form, the CDR3 reads TGTGCCAGCAGTTACGGGAATAGCGGAATCAAAAACATTCAGTACTTC.

The chain joins TRBV30 to TRBJ2-5; 7 bases are shared with TRBD1. Germline V gene sequence: CDR1 GTSNPN, CDR2 SVGIG (reference sequence). The CDR3 is 14 amino acids. Here the CDR3 reads CAGYVPGQQETQYF. In DNA form, the CDR3 reads TGTGCTGGCTACGTTCCGGGACAGCAAGAGACCCAGTACTTC.

Worth noting for this clone: A read error may produce the germline difference seen at one junction end. The chain employs TRBV7-9 and TRBJ2-1; TRBD2 aligns across 12 bases. This CDR3 has 16 amino acids. Germline V gives CDR1 SEHNR, CDR2 FQNEAQ (reference sequence). For the CDR3, the DNA is TGTTCCAGCAGCGCGACTAGCGGGGGATCTTACAATGAGCAGTTCTTC. Protein sequence: CSSSATSGGSYNEQFF.

The genes are TRBV30 and TRBJ2-7, with TRBD2 as a possible D gene (6 bases). V was pared by 3 bases and J by 3 bases, with 9 bases between. In germline, CDR1 is GTSNPN, CDR2 SVGIG (reference sequence). The CDR3 spans 12 residues. The CDR3 DNA is TGTGCCTGGAGGGAGGGTGTCTACGAGCAGTACTTC. It is translated as CAWREGVYEQYF.

The V call is TRBV7-9, the J call TRBJ1-1; 9 bases fit TRBD1. This CDR3 is 17 amino acids long. V lost 4 bases and J lost 4; bases outside the gene matches: 13. In germline, CDR1 is SEHNR, CDR2 FQNEAQ (reference sequence). The CDR3 DNA sequence: TGTGCCAGCAGCTCCCGCCTGAGGACAGGGGAGGGCACTGAAGCTTTCTTT. Translation gives CASSSRLRTGEGTEAFF.

The DNA for the CDR3 is TGTGCCAGCAGCTTACCCATCTCTGGAAACACCATATATTTT. Its translation: CASSLPISGNTIYF. The chain combines TRBV7-9 with TRBJ1-3; D uncertain. This CDR3 contains 14 residues. Trimming shortened V by 2 bases and J by 0 bases, and 5 bases separated the two germline ends. Germline values: CDR1 SEHNR, CDR2 FQNEAQ (reference sequence).

This sequence joins TRBV7-6 and TRBJ1-4, with D maybe TRBD1 (5 bases). The V end was cut by 5 bases, the J end by 4 bases, with 17 bases between. Germline assignment: CDR1 SGHVS and CDR2 FNYEAQ. The CDR3 runs to 16 residues. This chain's CDR3 is CASSATGLRHNEKLFF. CDR3 bases: TGTGCCAGCAGCGCGACGGGACTGCGACATAATGAAAAACTGTTTTTT.

This clone was recorded a few times. At one boundary the junction diverges from the germline segment, which might be a read error. CDR3 protein: CSSSQGKGEAFF. The CDR3, as DNA: TGTTCCAGCAGCCAGGGTAAAGGAGAAGCTTTCTTT. The rearrangement uses TRBV7-9 and TRBJ1-1, with D possibly matching TRBD1 (5 bases). CDR3 length: 12 residues. Germline values: CDR1 SEHNR, CDR2 FQNEAQ (reference sequence). The entire variable domain, with the rest obtained from reference TRBV7-9 and TRBJ1-1, is as follows: DTGVSQNPRHKITKRGQNVTFRCDPISEHNRLYWYRQTLGQGPEFLTYFQNEAQLEKSRLLSDRFSAERPKGSFSTLEIQRTEQGDSAMYLCSSSQGKGEAFFGQGTRLTVV.

This clone was seen only a few times. The V call is TRBV9, the J call TRBJ2-2; a possible D gene is TRBD1 (5 bases). There are 16 residues in the CDR3. Trimming removed 0 bases at V and 4 bases at J, with 13 bases between. CDR1 is SGDLS and CDR2 is YYNGEE in the germline V gene. The CDR3 spells CASSVEGRRGTGELFF. The CDR3 DNA reads as TGTGCCAGCAGCGTAGAGGGTCGAAGGGGCACCGGGGAGCTGTTTTTT.

The gene calls are TRBV21-1 and TRBJ2-3; the table's D gene call, TRBD2, was not cross checked with the DNA. TRBV21-1 is recorded as a pseudogene. This CDR3 comprises 20 residues. This CDR3 is CASSKEGPGLAVSSTDTQYF. In nucleotides, the CDR3 is TGTGCCAGCAGCAAAGAGGGGCCGGGACTAGCGGTATCAAGCACAGATACGCAGTATTTT.

This clone was observed once. The chain couples TRBV7-9 to TRBJ2-7; D unclear. V was cut by 2 bases and J by 5 bases, with 7 bases left in between. Germline CDR1 reads SEHNR; CDR2 reads FQNEAQ (reference sequence). The CDR3 length is 12 residues. Written as DNA, the CDR3 is TGTGCCAGCAGCTTACAGGTTAACGAGCAGTACTTC. Protein sequence: CASSLQVNEQYF. Looking up the rest from reference TRBV7-9 and TRBJ2-7 gives the full variable domain: DTGVSQNPRHKITKRGQNVTFRCDPISEHNRLYWYRQTLGQGPEFLTYFQNEAQLEKSRLLSDRFSAERPKGSFSTLEIQRTEQGDSAMYLCASSLQVNEQYFGPGTRLTVT.

The chain has TRBV5-6 and TRBJ1-5; 7 bases line up with TRBD1. This CDR3 contains 16 residues. The V and J ends lost 0 bases and 0 bases, in that order; junction bases with no gene match: 3. Germline loops: CDR1 SGHDT, CDR2 YYEEEE. CDR3 in DNA: TGTGCCAGCAGCTTGGGAGGGGGCAATAGCAATCAGCCCCAGCATTTT. Its translation: CASSLGGGNSNQPQHF.

The rearrangement links TRBV9 to TRBJ2-7; 8 nucleotides match TRBD1. The germline V gene has CDR1 SGDLS and CDR2 YYNGEE. The V segment lost 4 bases and the J segment 3 bases; nucleotides outside the gene matches: 9. The CDR3 length is 15 residues. The CDR3 loop is CASSLQGDEFYEQYF. The DNA of the CDR3 is TGTGCCAGCAGCCTACAGGGGGACGAGTTCTACGAGCAGTACTTC.